Listed here are 28 T cell receptor beta chains from one sample, sequenced in a study of OX40 agonist ivuxolimab in advanced cancers. The library was built by means of the immunoSEQ multiplex PCR assay. This immuneACCESS table, as held by TCRdb, lists in-frame sequences with V and J called but not all clones. Of the missing ones, under half trace to an unresolved V gene in checked studies; the others have no known cause. Recorded for this sample are about 46,000 clones; approximately 88% of them occurred a single time. Jointly, the top ten make up roughly three fifths of the sample. Sequences were derived from CD4+ or CD8+ T cells sorted from blood, sampled in a trial of the OX40 agonist ivuxolimab. These TCRs come from an adult with an advanced solid tumor such as melanoma, head and neck, liver or kidney cancer.

The chain combines TRBV7-3 with TRBJ2-2; no clear D. With 1 base removed from V and 4 bases from J, the gap between germline ends came to 1 base. CDR1 SGHTA and CDR2 FQGTGA come from the germline V gene. The CDR3 is 12 residues long. CDR3 nucleotide sequence: TGTGCCAGCAGCTTAAGCACCGGGGAGCTGTTTTTT. Its translation: CASSLSTGELFF.

V usage is TRBV7-9 and J usage is TRBJ2-7, with TRBD1 identical over 9 bases. This CDR3 contains 15 residues. Trimming cost V 0 bases and J 1 base; bases outside gene matches: 1. The germline V gene encodes CDR1 SEHNR and CDR2 FQNEAQ (reference sequence). CDR3 nucleotides: TGTGCCAGCAGCTTAGCCGGGACAGGGTCCTACGAGCAGTACTTC. This gives the protein CASSLAGTGSYEQYF. Supplemented by reference TRBV7-9 and TRBJ2-7, the full variable domain reads DTGVSQNPRHKITKRGQNVTFRCDPISEHNRLYWYRQTLGQGPEFLTYFQNEAQLEKSRLLSDRFSAERPKGSFSTLEIQRTEQGDSAMYLCASSLAGTGSYEQYFGPGTRLTVT.

The chain uses TRBV28 and TRBJ2-7; 11 bases align to TRBD1. Per germline, CDR1 MDHEN and CDR2 SYDVKM. The CDR3 runs 15 residues. Trimming cost V 6 bases and J 7 bases; bases outside gene matches: 11. The CDR3 loop reads CASSLPGTGGGEQYF. For the CDR3, the DNA is TGTGCCAGCAGCCTTCCCGGGACAGGGGGTGGGGAGCAGTACTTC.

The chain links TRBV6-5 to TRBJ2-2; 10 bases agree with TRBD2. The length of the CDR3 is 15 residues. Germline V gene lookup returns CDR1 MNHEY and CDR2 SVGAGI. Trimming at V came to 9 bases and at J to 7 bases, leaving 11 bases not matched to a gene. The chain's CDR3 is CASTPSGRLDGELFF. CDR3 in DNA: TGTGCCAGTACCCCTAGCGGGAGATTGGACGGGGAGCTGTTTTTT.

The chain recombines TRBV7-6 with TRBJ1-1, with D possibly TRBD1 on 5 matching bases. This CDR3 contains 14 residues. Trimming left V 5 bases short and J 0 bases short, with 10 bases between. The germline CDR1 and CDR2 sequences are SGHVS and FNYEAQ. In DNA form, the CDR3 reads TGTGCCAGCAGCGGGGGGACGGTGAACACTGAAGCTTTCTTT. Translated, it gives CASSGGTVNTEAFF. Combining the CDR3 with reference TRBV7-6 and TRBJ1-1 gives the whole variable domain GAGVSQSPRYKVTKRGQDVALRCDPISGHVSLYWYRQALGQGPEFLTYFNYEAQQDKSGLPNDRFSAERPEGSISTLTIQRTEQRDSAMYRCASSGGTVNTEAFFGQGTRLTVV.

The chain couples TRBV7-3 to TRBJ2-2; TRBD1 matches 7 bases. V gave up 5 bases and J gave up 7 bases; unmatched junction bases: 4. The germline gives CDR1 SGHTA, CDR2 FQGTGA. This CDR3 spans 13 amino acids. CDR3 sequence reads: CASSRQGNGELFF. The CDR3 DNA is TGTGCCAGCAGCCGACAGGGAAACGGGGAGCTGTTTTTT. Full variable domain (missing parts from reference TRBV7-3 and TRBJ2-2): GAGVSQTPSNKVTEKGKYVELRCDPISGHTALYWYRQSLGQGPEFLIYFQGTGAADDSGLPNDRFFAVRPEGSVSTLKIQRTERGDSAVYLCASSRQGNGELFFGEGSRLTVL.

The chain is built from TRBV6-6 and TRBJ2-3; TRBD1 aligns across 8 bases. The CDR3 extends over 15 amino acids. The germline CDR1 and CDR2 sequences are MNHNY and SVGAGI (reference sequence). V lost 1 base to trimming and J lost 4 bases; unmatched junction nucleotides: 4. The CDR3 loop reads CASSYLDRGSDTQYF. CDR3 nucleotides: TGTGCCAGCAGTTACTTAGACAGGGGCTCAGATACGCAGTATTTT.

This chain connects TRBV2 to TRBJ2-3, with 7 nucleotides matching TRBD2. Trimming took 1 base from V and 1 from J; bases not matched to a gene: 14. This CDR3 is built from 19 residues. The germline V gene has CDR1 SNHLY and CDR2 FYNNEI. The CDR3 is CASSEGLGGSRKRTDTQYF. Written as DNA, the CDR3 is TGTGCCAGCAGTGAAGGTCTCGGCGGGAGTCGTAAGCGCACAGATACGCAGTATTTT.

This chain uses TRBV4-1 with TRBJ2-7; no clear D gene. The germline gives CDR1 MGHRA, CDR2 YSYEKL. The ends were cut back, 1 base at V and 3 bases at J, with 7 bases in the middle. The CDR3 consists of 13 residues. The CDR3 region is CASSQVGSYEQYF. The CDR3 DNA sequence: TGCGCCAGCAGCCAAGTGGGTAGCTACGAGCAGTACTTC.

This CDR3 is CASSPFGAGGNEQFF. The CDR3 nucleotides read TGCGCCAGCAGCCCCTTTGGGGCAGGGGGTAATGAGCAGTTCTTC. The chain combines TRBV5-1 with TRBJ2-1; TRBD1 agrees at 7 bases. J lost 7 bases, V lost 4 bases, and 11 bases had no gene match. The CDR3 has 15 residues. Germline V gene data show CDR1 as SGHRS and CDR2 as YFSETQ.

The chain recombines TRBV11-3 with TRBJ2-5; D call uncertain. The CDR3 covers 14 residues. Germline CDR1 is SGHNT and CDR2 is YENEEA. Trimming pared 4 bases from V and 2 bases from J, leaving 11 bases between. For the CDR3, the DNA is TGTGCCAGCAGCTCCAGGCACGGACAAGAGACCCAGTACTTC. Amino acids: CASSSRHGQETQYF.

The J gene is TRBJ2-3, the V gene TRBV11-1, with D possibly TRBD2 on 7 matching bases. This CDR3 region has 14 residues. V lost 2 bases to trimming and J lost 5 bases, with 11 bases between them. Germline lookup yields CDR1 SGHAT and CDR2 FQDESV (reference sequence). CDR3 in amino acids: CASSLNGGQDTQYF. In nucleotides, the CDR3 is TGTGCCAGCAGCTTAAACGGGGGGCAAGATACGCAGTATTTT.

This sequence joins TRBV27 and TRBJ2-1; D gene unclear. V gave up 6 bases and J gave up 0 bases, with 6 bases separating them. There are 13 residues in the CDR3. Germline values: CDR1 MNHEY, CDR2 SMNVEV (reference sequence). The CDR3 region is CASRPSSYNEQFF. CDR3 sequence (DNA): TGTGCCAGCAGGCCTAGCTCCTACAATGAGCAGTTCTTC.

The genes are TRBV27 and TRBJ1-6; no reliable D call. Germline V gene lookup returns CDR1 MNHEY and CDR2 SMNVEV (reference sequence). Trimming took off 2 bases at V and 10 bases at J, with 12 bases between the two ends. This CDR3 contains 14 residues. CDR3 residues: CASSLIGVISPLHF. In nucleotides, the CDR3 is TGTGCCAGCAGTTTAATAGGAGTTATCTCACCCCTCCACTTT.

This chain joins TRBV7-2 and TRBJ2-7, with a tentative D call TRBD1 (5 bases). The CDR3 runs to 14 residues. V lost 3 bases and J 0 bases, leaving 9 bases between the germline ends. In germline, CDR1 is SGHTA, CDR2 FQGNSA. The CDR3 spells CASSLRQRSYEQYF. The CDR3 DNA sequence: TGTGCCAGCAGCTTGAGACAGCGCTCCTACGAGCAGTACTTC. Drawing the rest from reference TRBV7-2 and TRBJ2-7, the complete variable domain is GAGVSQSPSNKVTEKGKDVELRCDPISGHTALYWYRQSLGQGLEFLIYFQGNSAPDKSGLPSDRFSAERTGGSVSTLTIQRTQQEDSAVYLCASSLRQRSYEQYFGPGTRLTVT.

The CDR3 is CASSLEAGRRGEAFF. CDR3 DNA: TGTGCCAGCAGCTTAGAGGCCGGTCGCAGAGGTGAAGCTTTCTTT. This chain joins TRBV7-2 and TRBJ1-1; D not resolved. V was pared by 1 base and J by 7 bases, with 16 bases between. There are 15 residues in the CDR3. The germline CDR1 and CDR2 sequences are SGHTA and FQGNSA.

The chain combines TRBV20-1 with TRBJ2-5; perhaps TRBD2 as D (6 bases). Judging by the DNA end, TRBJ2-7 fits better; the J call may be wrong. CDR1 DFQATT and CDR2 SNEGSKA come from the germline V gene (reference sequence). The CDR3 loop spans 11 amino acids. This CDR3 is CSAWGEDEQYF. DNA of the CDR3: TGCAGTGCATGGGGGGAGGACGAGCAGTACTTC.

This clone was observed a single time. The rearrangement links TRBV29-1 to TRBJ2-5, with 12 bases lining up with TRBD1. The trim removed 7 bases at V and 4 bases at J, leaving 4 bases unmatched. CDR1 SQVTM and CDR2 ANQGSEA come from the germline V gene. This CDR3 spans 13 amino acids. In nucleotides, the CDR3 is TGCAGCGGGACGGGACAGGGGGCAGAGACCCAGTACTTC. The encoded protein is CSGTGQGAETQYF.

The chain is built from TRBV7-9 and TRBJ2-1; TRBD1 agrees at 10 bases. This CDR3 region has 15 residues. Germline CDR1 is SEHNR and CDR2 is FQNEAQ (reference sequence). V shed 4 bases and J 5 bases; nucleotides not matched to a gene: 5. The CDR3 nucleotides are TGTGCCAGCAGCTGGACCGGGACAGGGGACAATGAGCAGTTCTTC. Its translation: CASSWTGTGDNEQFF.

The chain links TRBV28 to TRBJ1-1; D possibly corresponds to TRBD1 (6 bases). V dropped 4 bases and J dropped 1 base, with 13 bases sitting between them. Germline CDR1 is MDHEN and CDR2 is SYDVKM. The CDR3 runs to 15 residues. Here the CDR3 reads CASSSPGHKNTEAFF. The CDR3, as DNA: TGTGCCAGCAGTTCCCCGGGACATAAGAACACTGAAGCTTTCTTT.

The rearrangement joins TRBV6-1 to TRBJ2-1; TRBD1 matches 11 bases. Germline trimming cut 5 bases from V and 3 bases from J; bases unmatched to any gene: 3. The CDR3 is 15 amino acids. Germline V gives CDR1 MNHNS, CDR2 SASEGT. CDR3 sequence: CASSWGTGGYNEQFF. Written as DNA, the CDR3 is TGTGCCAGCAGTTGGGGGACAGGGGGCTACAATGAGCAGTTCTTC.

V is TRBV6-5 and J is TRBJ2-7; D is tentatively TRBD1 or TRBD2 (5 bases each). The CDR3 length is 15 residues. Trimming took 0 bases from V and 2 from J, leaving 11 bases between them. Germline-derived CDR1 and CDR2 are MNHEY and SVGAGI. Here the CDR3 reads CASSYSRQGAYEQYF. The CDR3 bases are TGTGCCAGCAGTTACTCGAGGCAGGGAGCCTACGAGCAGTACTTC.

The gene calls are TRBV11-2 and TRBJ2-7; TRBD2 matches at 7 bases. Trimming removed 5 bases from V and 3 bases from J; junction bases left unmatched: 7. The CDR3 is 14 residues long. Germline CDR1 is SGHAT and CDR2 is FQNNGV. The CDR3 sequence is CASSLSSGNYEQYF. The CDR3 nucleotides read TGTGCCAGCAGCCTCTCTAGCGGCAACTACGAGCAGTACTTC. Combining the CDR3 with reference TRBV11-2 and TRBJ2-7 gives the whole variable domain EAGVAQSPRYKIIEKRQSVAFWCNPISGHATLYWYQQILGQGPKLLIQFQNNGVVDDSQLPKDRFSAERLKGVDSTLKIQPAKLEDSAVYLCASSLSSGNYEQYFGPGTRLTVT.

CDR3 sequence (DNA): TGTGCCAGCAGCCAAGATGTCGGAGACGGGGGGCTCGAGCAGTACTTC. This translates into CASSQDVGDGGLEQYF. The gene calls are TRBV4-2 and TRBJ2-7, with a tentative D call TRBD2 (7 bases). Germline V CDR1 and CDR2: LGHNA, YNFKEQ. CDR3 length: 16 amino acids. Trimming took off 0 bases at V and 6 bases at J, with 18 bases between the two ends.

The chain combines TRBV6-1 with TRBJ2-7, with D uncertain. V lost 6 bases, J lost 5 bases, and 14 bases lay in between. The germline V gene encodes CDR1 MNHNS and CDR2 SASEGT. There are 13 residues in the CDR3. The CDR3 coding sequence is TGTGCCAGCAGACTCCCCTTAGGACACGAGCAGTACTTC. It encodes CASRLPLGHEQYF.

The chain is built from TRBV12-5 and TRBJ1-1; D not resolved. The V and J ends lost 0 bases and 1 base respectively, with 15 bases between them. This CDR3 contains 17 residues. Germline V gene lookup returns CDR1 LGHNT and CDR2 FRNRAP. The CDR3 coding sequence is TGTGCTAGTGGTTTGGTATTAGGGAGAAATGGGAACACTGAAGCTTTCTTT. Encoded protein: CASGLVLGRNGNTEAFF.

V and J are TRBV7-6 and TRBJ2-7; 10 nucleotides match TRBD2. CDR1 and CDR2 from the germline V gene are SGHVS and FNYEAQ. This CDR3 is built from 16 residues. V was pared by 5 bases and J by 2 bases, with 9 bases of the junction left unmatched. CDR3 region: CASSVVAGGLPYEQYF. CDR3 nucleotides: TGTGCCAGCAGCGTAGTAGCGGGAGGCTTACCCTACGAGCAGTACTTC.

The CDR3 reads CASSPQVAGSTQPQHF. CDR3 DNA sequence: TGTGCCAGCAGCCCCCAAGTCGCAGGGAGCACCCAGCCCCAGCATTTT. The chain couples TRBV7-8 to TRBJ1-5, with D perhaps TRBD1 (5 bases). This CDR3 is built from 16 residues. Trimming stripped 5 bases from V and 7 bases from J, with 21 bases between. Germline CDR1 SGHVS, CDR2 FQNEAQ.